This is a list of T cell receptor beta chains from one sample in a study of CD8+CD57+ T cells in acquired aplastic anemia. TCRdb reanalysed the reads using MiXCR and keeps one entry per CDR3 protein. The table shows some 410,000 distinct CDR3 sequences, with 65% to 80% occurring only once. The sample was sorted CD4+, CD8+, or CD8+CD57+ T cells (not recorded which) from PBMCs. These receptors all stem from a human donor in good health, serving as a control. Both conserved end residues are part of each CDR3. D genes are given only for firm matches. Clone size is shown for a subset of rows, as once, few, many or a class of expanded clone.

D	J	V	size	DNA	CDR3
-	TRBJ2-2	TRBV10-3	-	TGTGCCATCAGTGGACCGACGGCAAACACCGGGGAGCTGTTTTTT	CAISGPTANTGELFF
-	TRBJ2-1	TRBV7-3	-	TGCGCCAGCAGCCATGATATGGGGAATGAGCAGTTCTTC	CASSHDMGNEQFF
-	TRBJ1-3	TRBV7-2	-	TGTGCCAGCAGCTATACGGTTTCTGGAAACACCATATATTTT	CASSYTVSGNTIYF
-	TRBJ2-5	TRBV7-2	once	TGTGCCAGCAGCCGAGATTCACCCCTCCACATCGGGAACTTC	CASSRDSPLHIGNF
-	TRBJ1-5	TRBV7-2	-	TGTGCCAGCAGCCCTCGACAGGGCAATCAGCCCCAGCATTTT	CASSPRQGNQPQHF
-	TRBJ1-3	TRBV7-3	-	TGTGCCAGCAGCCCAGACAGCTCTGGAAACACCATATATTTT	CASSPDSSGNTIYF
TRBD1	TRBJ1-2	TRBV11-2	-	TGTGCCAGCAGCTCGACAGGGATCTATGGCTACACCTTC	CASSSTGIYGYTF
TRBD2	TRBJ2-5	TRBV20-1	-	TGCAGGCCCACTAGCGGGGACCAAGAGACCCAGTACTTC	CRPTSGDQETQYF
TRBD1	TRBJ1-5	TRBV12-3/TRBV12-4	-	TGTGCCAGCAGTTTAGAGGCAGGGACAGGTAATCAGCCCCAGCATTTT	CASSLEAGTGNQPQHF
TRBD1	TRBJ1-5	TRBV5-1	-	TGTGCCACCAGCAGAGCACAGGGGGCAGATCAGCCCCAGCATTTT	CATSRAQGADQPQHF